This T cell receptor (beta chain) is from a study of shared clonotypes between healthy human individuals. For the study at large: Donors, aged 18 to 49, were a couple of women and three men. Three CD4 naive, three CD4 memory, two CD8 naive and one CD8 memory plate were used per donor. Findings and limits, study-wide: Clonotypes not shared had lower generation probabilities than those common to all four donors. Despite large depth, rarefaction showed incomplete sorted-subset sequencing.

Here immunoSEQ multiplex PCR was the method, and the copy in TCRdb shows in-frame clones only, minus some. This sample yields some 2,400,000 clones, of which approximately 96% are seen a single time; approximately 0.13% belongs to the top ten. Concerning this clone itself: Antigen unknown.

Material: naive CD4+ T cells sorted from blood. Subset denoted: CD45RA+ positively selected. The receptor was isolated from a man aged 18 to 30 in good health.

The CDR3 sequence is CASSYSVAGYTF. The CDR3 DNA reads as TGTGCCAGCAGTTACTCGGTAGCGGGCTACACCTTC. The gene calls are TRBV6-6 and TRBJ1-2; D unresolved. Germline values: CDR1 MNHNY, CDR2 SVGAGI (reference sequence). V lost 0 bases to trimming and J lost 8 bases, with 7 bases between them. This CDR3 has 12 amino acids.